Below are 7 T cell receptor beta chains sequenced from a single sample in a study of T cell responses to AZD1222 COVID-19 vaccine. This table comes from immunoSEQ multiplex PCR, and its TCRdb copy is limited to in-frame clones, with some not included. The sample yields more than 85,000 clones, about 87% seen once. This sample comprised peripheral blood, obtained 28 days after the second AZD1222 dose. These receptors came from an adult who received the AZD1222 COVID-19 vaccine.

The V and J genes are TRBV5-8 and TRBJ1-2; the D is unclear. The CDR3 extends over 15 amino acids. Trimming took off 1 base at V and 2 bases at J, with 12 bases between the two ends. Germline assignment: CDR1 SGHTS and CDR2 YDEGEE. The CDR3, as DNA: TGTGCCAGCAGCTTGACCGTGACGGAGAACTATGGCTACACCTTC. It yields the protein CASSLTVTENYGYTF.

This rearrangement joins TRBV28 to TRBJ1-6; no reliable D call. V lost 5 bases and J lost 18, with 14 bases in between. The CDR3 is 11 amino acids. Looked up from germline, CDR1 is MDHEN and CDR2 is SYDVKM. The DNA for the CDR3 is TGTGCCAGCAGTGACCACTGGGCCCCCCACTTT. Amino acid sequence: CASSDHWAPHF.

The chain carries TRBV4-1 and TRBJ2-1; 8 nucleotides match TRBD2. The CDR3 length is 14 residues. J was trimmed by 16 bases and V by 4 bases; bases with no gene match: 15. Germline V gives CDR1 MGHRA, CDR2 YSYEKL. As DNA, the CDR3 is TGCGCCAGCAGCCTCGGGCGACCGGGACTAGGTTCTTTCTTC. Amino acid sequence: CASSLGRPGLGSFF.

V usage is TRBV6-5 and J usage is TRBJ1-2; TRBD1 might be the D (5 bases). CDR1 and CDR2 (germline): MNHEY, SVGAGI. CDR3 size: 14 residues. Trimming removed 2 bases at V and 3 bases at J, with 10 bases between. The CDR3 loop is CASSYGSGYYGYTF. DNA for the CDR3: TGTGCCAGCAGTTACGGTTCAGGGTACTATGGCTACACCTTC.

The chain has TRBV12-3 or TRBV12-4 and TRBJ1-1; D unclear. CDR3 length: 12 amino acids. Between the trimmed V and J ends, which lost 6 bases and 4 bases, there was a span of 9 bases. The CDR3 nucleotides are TGTGCCAGCAGGGCGGAGGCCACTGAAGCTTTCTTT. Residues: CASRAEATEAFF.

This chain uses TRBV5-1 with TRBJ1-5; possible D gene TRBD1, 6 bases. The V and J ends lost 6 bases and 0 bases respectively, with 22 bases between them. The CDR3 is 18 amino acids. In germline, CDR1 is SGHRS, CDR2 YFSETQ. The CDR3 region has the DNA TGCGCCAGCACCCTGTGGACAGAAGTTCCATATAGCAATCAGCCCCAGCATTTT. It specifies CASTLWTEVPYSNQPQHF.

This chain uses TRBV7-8 with TRBJ1-1; D ambiguous. CDR1 and CDR2 from the germline V gene are SGHVS and FQNEAQ. The germline V and J ends were trimmed by 7 bases and 1 base, with 10 bases remaining between them. The CDR3 is made up of 13 amino acids. In nucleotides, the CDR3 is TGTGCCAGCAAGAGGGTCCGGAACACTGAAGCTTTCTTT. Protein: CASKRVRNTEAFF.